These T cell receptor beta chains were read from a single sample in a study of T cell responses to AZD1222 COVID-19 vaccine. Some clones are missing from TCRdb's copy, which holds only in-frame ones; the method was immunoSEQ multiplex PCR. The profile shows about 75,000 clones, about nine tenths of them singletons. The sample in question was peripheral blood, obtained 28 days after the second AZD1222 dose. These receptors all stem from an adult who received the AZD1222 COVID-19 vaccine. Both conserved end residues are part of each CDR3. The D gene is left open where the match is weak. The size of a clone is reported for some rows only, either as once, few or many, or as a class for expanded clones.

v_call: TRBV4-1; d_call: NA; j_call: TRBJ1-6; clone_size: NA; cdr3_aa: CASSQEGHFNSPLHF; cdr3_nt: TGCGCCAGCAGCCAAGAAGGGCACTTTAATTCACCCCTCCACTTT
v_call: TRBV3-1/TRBV3-2; d_call: NA; j_call: TRBJ2-7; clone_size: NA; cdr3_aa: CASSQDLQGQREQYF; cdr3_nt: TGTGCCAGCAGCCAAGATCTGCAGGGACAACGCGAGCAGTACTTC
v_call: TRBV30; d_call: NA; j_call: TRBJ1-2; clone_size: NA; cdr3_aa: CAWPGRDEDYGYTF; cdr3_nt: TGTGCCTGGCCTGGACGGGATGAGGACTATGGCTACACCTTC
v_call: TRBV7-2; d_call: NA; j_call: TRBJ1-2; clone_size: NA; cdr3_aa: CASSSNRHGYTF; cdr3_nt: TGTGCCAGCAGCTCCAACAGGCATGGCTACACCTTC
v_call: TRBV30; d_call: NA; j_call: TRBJ1-2; clone_size: NA; cdr3_aa: CAWSGGSGSSYGYTF; cdr3_nt: TGTGCCTGGAGTGGAGGATCGGGGAGTAGCTATGGCTACACCTTC
v_call: TRBV2; d_call: TRBD2; j_call: TRBJ2-1; clone_size: NA; cdr3_aa: CASRARTSGGSGGNEQFF; cdr3_nt: TGTGCCAGCAGGGCCAGGACTAGCGGGGGCTCGGGAGGTAATGAGCAGTTCTTC
v_call: TRBV2; d_call: NA; j_call: TRBJ1-4; clone_size: NA; cdr3_aa: CASSDRGANEKLFF; cdr3_nt: TGTGCCAGCAGTGATAGGGGGGCTAATGAAAAACTGTTTTTT
v_call: TRBV9; d_call: TRBD2; j_call: TRBJ2-7; clone_size: NA; cdr3_aa: CASSARAGAPYEQYF; cdr3_nt: TGTGCCAGCAGCGCAAGAGCGGGGGCTCCCTACGAGCAGTACTTC
v_call: TRBV14; d_call: NA; j_call: TRBJ2-3; clone_size: NA; cdr3_aa: CASSQVTISTDTQYF; cdr3_nt: TGTGCCAGCAGCCAAGTCACCATCAGCACAGATACGCAGTATTTT
v_call: TRBV5-1; d_call: TRBD2; j_call: TRBJ2-3; clone_size: NA; cdr3_aa: CASSLSLAGVDTQYF; cdr3_nt: TGCGCCAGCAGCTTGAGTCTCGCGGGGGTAGATACGCAGTATTTT
v_call: TRBV18; d_call: NA; j_call: TRBJ1-5; clone_size: NA; cdr3_aa: CASSQEGGNQPQHF; cdr3_nt: TGTGCCAGCTCACAGGAGGGAGGCAATCAGCCCCAGCATTTT
v_call: TRBV30; d_call: NA; j_call: TRBJ1-2; clone_size: NA; cdr3_aa: CASYQGRGGASYTF; cdr3_nt: TGTGCATCGTATCAGGGCAGGGGCGGCGCGAGCTACACCTTC
v_call: TRBV19; d_call: NA; j_call: TRBJ2-5; clone_size: NA; cdr3_aa: CASSIQAAPGWETQYF; cdr3_nt: TGTGCCAGTAGTATTCAGGCGGCCCCAGGGTGGGAGACCCAGTACTTC
v_call: TRBV19; d_call: NA; j_call: TRBJ1-2; clone_size: NA; cdr3_aa: CASKGLYYGYTF; cdr3_nt: TGTGCCAGTAAGGGCCTTTACTATGGCTACACCTTC
v_call: TRBV13; d_call: NA; j_call: TRBJ2-7; clone_size: once; cdr3_aa: CASSLVGTYEQYF; cdr3_nt: TGTGCCAGCAGCTTAGTAGGGACGTACGAGCAGTACTTC
v_call: TRBV6-5; d_call: NA; j_call: TRBJ2-1; clone_size: NA; cdr3_aa: CASRPGQAYNEQFF; cdr3_nt: TGTGCCAGCCGACCAGGGCAAGCCTACAATGAGCAGTTCTTC
v_call: TRBV5-1; d_call: NA; j_call: TRBJ2-7; clone_size: NA; cdr3_aa: CASSLGRTYEQYF; cdr3_nt: TGCGCCAGCAGCTTGGGAAGAACCTACGAGCAGTACTTC
v_call: TRBV7-8; d_call: NA; j_call: TRBJ2-1; clone_size: few; cdr3_aa: CASSPNSNEQFF; cdr3_nt: TGTGCCAGCAGCCCAAATAGCAATGAGCAGTTCTTC
v_call: TRBV18; d_call: TRBD1; j_call: TRBJ1-1; clone_size: NA; cdr3_aa: CASSGQGSSTEAFF; cdr3_nt: TGTGCCAGCTCAGGACAGGGAAGTAGCACTGAAGCTTTCTTT
v_call: TRBV11-2; d_call: NA; j_call: TRBJ2-7; clone_size: NA; cdr3_aa: CASSAEQGRGVNEQYF; cdr3_nt: TGTGCCAGCAGCGCCGAACAGGGACGTGGAGTTAACGAGCAGTACTTC
v_call: TRBV3-1/TRBV3-2; d_call: NA; j_call: TRBJ1-6; clone_size: NA; cdr3_aa: CASSRSLARRRDNSPLHF; cdr3_nt: TGTGCCAGCAGCCGATCCTTGGCAAGACGAAGGGATAATTCACCCCTCCACTTT
v_call: TRBV5-1; d_call: TRBD2; j_call: TRBJ2-7; clone_size: once; cdr3_aa: CASSLAFSGVYEQYF; cdr3_nt: TGCGCCAGCAGCTTGGCGTTTAGCGGGGTATACGAGCAGTACTTC